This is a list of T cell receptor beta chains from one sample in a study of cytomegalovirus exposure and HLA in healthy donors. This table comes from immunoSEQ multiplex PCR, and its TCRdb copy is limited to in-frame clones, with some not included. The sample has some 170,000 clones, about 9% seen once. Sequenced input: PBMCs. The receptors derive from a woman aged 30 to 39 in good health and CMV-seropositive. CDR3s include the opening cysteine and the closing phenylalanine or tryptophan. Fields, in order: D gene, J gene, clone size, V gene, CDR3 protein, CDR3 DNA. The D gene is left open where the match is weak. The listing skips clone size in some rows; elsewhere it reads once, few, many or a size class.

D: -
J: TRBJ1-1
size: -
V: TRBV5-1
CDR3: CASSLLEQRNTEAFF
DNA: TGCGCCAGCAGCTTGCTTGAGCAGCGGAACACTGAAGCTTTCTTT

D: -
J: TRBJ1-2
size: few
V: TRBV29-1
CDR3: CSVEEPTSNGYTF
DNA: TGCAGCGTTGAAGAGCCGACATCGAATGGCTACACCTTC

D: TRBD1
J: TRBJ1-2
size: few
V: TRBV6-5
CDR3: CASSYAGTGEPYGYTF
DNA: TGTGCCAGCAGTTACGCCGGGACAGGGGAGCCCTATGGCTACACCTTC

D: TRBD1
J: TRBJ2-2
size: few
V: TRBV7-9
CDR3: CASSIQGDGGELFF
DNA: TGTGCCAGCAGCATACAGGGGGACGGCGGGGAGCTGTTTTTT

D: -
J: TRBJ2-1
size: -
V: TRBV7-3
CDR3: CASSLTGGGGGFSSYNEQFF
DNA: TGTGCCAGCAGCTTAACGGGAGGCGGGGGCGGATTCAGCTCCTACAATGAGCAGTTCTTC

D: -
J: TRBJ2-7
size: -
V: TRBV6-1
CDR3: CASSESWGQGSSYEQYF
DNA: TGTGCCAGCAGTGAATCTTGGGGTCAGGGAAGCTCCTACGAGCAGTACTTC

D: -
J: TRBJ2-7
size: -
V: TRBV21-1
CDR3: CASSKAGALIYEQYF
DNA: TGTGCCAGCAGCAAAGCGGGGGCGCTAATCTACGAGCAGTACTTC

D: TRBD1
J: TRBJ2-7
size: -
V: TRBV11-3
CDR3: CASSHRDRKHEQYF
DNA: TGTGCCAGCAGTCACCGGGACAGGAAACATGAGCAGTACTTC

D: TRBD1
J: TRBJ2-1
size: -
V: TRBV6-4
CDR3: CASSRTGGLNEQFF
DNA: TGTGCCAGCAGTAGGACAGGGGGTCTCAATGAGCAGTTCTTC

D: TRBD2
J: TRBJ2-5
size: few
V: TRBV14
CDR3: CASSPGGETQYF
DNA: TGTGCCAGCAGCCCGGGGGGGGAGACCCAGTACTTC

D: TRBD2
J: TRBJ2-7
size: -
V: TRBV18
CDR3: CASSSREGNYEQYF
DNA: TGTGCCAGCTCATCCCGGGAGGGTAACTACGAGCAGTACTTC

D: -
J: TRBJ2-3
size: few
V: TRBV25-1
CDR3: CASSPPRGGTDTQYF
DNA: TGTGCCAGCAGTCCCCCCAGGGGGGGCACAGATACGCAGTATTTT

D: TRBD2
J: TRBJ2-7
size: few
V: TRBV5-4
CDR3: CASSAGLAGSEQYF
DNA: TGTGCCAGCAGCGCCGGACTAGCGGGGTCCGAGCAGTACTTC

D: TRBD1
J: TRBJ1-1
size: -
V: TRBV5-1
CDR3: CASSLAPGWTGSIRAFF
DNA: TGCGCCAGCAGCTTGGCTCCGGGATGGACAGGGTCTATTAGAGCTTTCTTT

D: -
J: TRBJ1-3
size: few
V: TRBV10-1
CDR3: CASRAGHSGNTIYF
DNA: TGCGCCAGCAGAGCGGGCCACTCTGGAAACACCATATATTTT